What follows are 14 T cell receptor beta chains derived from one specimen sequenced in a study of cytomegalovirus exposure and HLA in healthy donors. In the PCR, 60 Vbeta and 13 Jbeta primers were used. Repertoires were generated with immunoSEQ multiplex PCR, while TCRdb's copy carries only in-frame clones and drops some. This repertoire shows roughly 160,000 clones, more than 80% found once; its top ten account for 2% to 2.5%. The sequencing input was PBMCs. Receptor source: a male donor in good health and CMV-seronegative.

The CDR3 loop is CASSLAVLLAGPAYEQYF. The CDR3, as DNA: TGTGCCAGCAGCTTAGCGGTACTTCTAGCGGGACCCGCCTACGAGCAGTACTTC. V gene TRBV7-8 combines with J gene TRBJ2-7; 9 positions agree with TRBD2. This CDR3 is built from 18 residues. CDR1 and CDR2 (germline): SGHVS, FQNEAQ. The ends lost 0 bases at V and 2 bases at J; junction bases unmatched: 11.

V and J are TRBV10-3 and TRBJ1-1, with 11 bases aligning to TRBD1. The germline V gene encodes CDR1 ENHRY and CDR2 SYGVKD. J was trimmed by 4 bases and V by 6 bases; bases with no gene match: 7. The CDR3 sequence is 15 residues long. Here the CDR3 DNA reads TGTGCCATCAGAAGAACGGGACAGGGGGTCACTGAAGCTTTCTTT. Translated, it gives CAIRRTGQGVTEAFF.

This clone was detected only once. The V and J genes are TRBV6-5 and TRBJ1-2; 7 nucleotides align to TRBD1. From germline, CDR1 is MNHEY and CDR2 SVGAGI. The V segment lost 8 bases and the J segment 6 bases; nucleotides outside the gene matches: 6. The CDR3 sequence is 12 residues long. CDR3: CASSTGNDGYTF. The CDR3 region has the DNA TGTGCCAGCTCGACAGGGAATGATGGCTACACCTTC.

This chain connects TRBV18 to TRBJ2-5; weak D call: TRBD1 (6 bases). V lost 4 bases and J 4 bases, leaving 13 bases between the germline ends. This CDR3 spans 14 amino acids. Germline V lookup: CDR1 KGHSH, CDR2 LQKENI. CDR3 protein: CASSRQGLGETQYF. In nucleotides, the CDR3 is TGTGCCAGCTCACGGCAGGGGTTGGGAGAGACCCAGTACTTC.

The chain uses TRBV30 and TRBJ1-3, with D possibly TRBD1 on 6 matching bases. Germline loops: CDR1 GTSNPN, CDR2 SVGIG (reference sequence). V lost 2 bases, J lost 2 bases, and 10 bases lay in between. The CDR3 length is 14 residues. The chain's CDR3 is CAWSLTGTGNTIYF. The CDR3 DNA sequence: TGTGCCTGGAGTTTAACAGGGACTGGAAACACCATATATTTT.

CDR3 protein: CASRGRQVYLYF. The CDR3 DNA reads as TGCGCCAGCAGGGGGAGACAGGTCTATTTGTACTTC. The chain has TRBV10-1 and TRBJ2-7; perhaps TRBD1 as D (6 bases). The CDR3 sequence is 12 residues long. V lost 6 bases and J 12 bases, leaving 18 bases between the germline ends. From germline, CDR1 is WNHNN and CDR2 SYGVQD (reference sequence).

The genes are TRBV19 and TRBJ1-2; 8 bases agree with TRBD1. The CDR3 extends over 15 amino acids. Trimming took 3 bases from V and 5 from J; bases not matched to a gene: 8. Germline assignment: CDR1 LNHDA and CDR2 SQIVND (reference sequence). The CDR3 DNA reads TGTGCCAGTAGTATGACAGGGGCCGTCGGATATGGCTACACCTTC. This translates into CASSMTGAVGYGYTF.

The chain joins TRBV27 to TRBJ1-4; D unclear. The CDR3 is 16 amino acids. Trimming took 4 bases from V and 0 from J, leaving 12 bases between them. Germline assignment: CDR1 MNHEY and CDR2 SMNVEV (reference sequence). CDR3 loop: CASSSSSFPTNEKLFF. The DNA for the CDR3 is TGTGCCAGCAGTTCCTCCAGTTTCCCAACTAATGAAAAACTGTTTTTT.

The chain has TRBV19 and TRBJ2-7, with D possibly being TRBD1 (7 bases). The CDR3 runs to 15 residues. The V gene's germline CDR1 is LNHDA and CDR2 SQIVND (reference sequence). V lost 6 bases and J lost 5, with 20 bases in between. CDR3 bases: TGTGCCAGTAGCCCCCGGGGCCAGGGGGGAAACGAGCAGTACTTC. It codes for CASSPRGQGGNEQYF.

The chain combines TRBV6-5 with TRBJ1-1, with D perhaps TRBD1 (6 bases). Trimming took off 7 bases at V and 8 bases at J, with 17 bases between the two ends. In germline, CDR1 is MNHEY, CDR2 SVGAGI. The CDR3 runs 13 residues. For the CDR3, the DNA is TGTGCCAGCAAACGTACAGGGTCAGCAGAAGCTTTCTTT. It translates to CASKRTGSAEAFF.

This chain uses TRBV30 with TRBJ1-2; no firm D call. The CDR3 is 13 residues long. The ends were cut back, 1 base at V and 1 base at J, with 7 bases in the middle. The germline CDR1 and CDR2 sequences are GTSNPN and SVGIG (reference sequence). The CDR3 here is CAWSGLFNYGYTF. CDR3 in DNA: TGTGCCTGGAGTGGTCTTTTTAACTATGGCTACACCTTC. Looking up the rest from reference TRBV30 and TRBJ1-2 gives the full variable domain: SQTIHQWPATLVQPVGSPLSLECTVEGTSNPNLYWYRQAAGRGLQLLFYSVGIGQISSEVPQNLSASRPQDRQFILSSKKLLLSDSGFYLCAWSGLFNYGYTFGSGTRLTVV.

This clone occurred once. This sequence joins TRBV25-1 and TRBJ2-7, with unresolved D. Trimming took off 2 bases at V and 0 bases at J, with 14 bases between the two ends. CDR1 and CDR2 from the germline V gene are MGHDK and SYGVNS. There are 16 residues in the CDR3. CDR3 sequence reads: CASSEPTELSSYEQYF. CDR3 nucleotide sequence: TGTGCCAGCAGTGAACCGACTGAGCTCAGCTCCTACGAGCAGTACTTC.

This clone was counted a few times. The V gene is TRBV5-1, the J gene TRBJ1-1; TRBD1 is a possible D gene (6 bases). Per germline, CDR1 SGHRS and CDR2 YFSETQ. V shed 4 bases and J shed 0 bases, with 10 bases lying between them. The CDR3 has 14 residues. The CDR3 sequence is CASSGGHLNTEAFF. The CDR3 bases are TGCGCCAGCAGCGGGGGACATTTGAACACTGAAGCTTTCTTT.

The V and J genes are TRBV7-2 and TRBJ2-3; 9 bases align to TRBD2. This CDR3 is built from 16 residues. CDR1 and CDR2 from the germline V gene are SGHTA and FQGNSA. V lost 4 bases and J lost 6; bases outside the gene matches: 11. CDR3 region: CASSSDRSGSGDTQYF. In nucleotides, the CDR3 is TGTGCCAGCAGCTCCGATCGTAGCGGGAGTGGGGATACGCAGTATTTT.